The 20 T cell receptor beta chains below come from one sample, sequenced in a study of cytomegalovirus exposure and HLA in healthy donors. The PCR had 60 Vbeta and 13 Jbeta primers. The repertoire was sequenced with immunoSEQ multiplex PCR; TCRdb's copy has only in-frame clones and lacks some. Found here are about 120,000 clones, approximately 75% of them singletons; the top ten hold 3.3%. What was sequenced was PBMCs. These receptors were taken from a woman aged 50 to 65 in good health and CMV-seronegative.

The chain has TRBV9 and TRBJ2-5, with TRBD1 identical over 9 bases. With the DNA end fitting TRBJ2-7 better, the J assignment may be wrong. The V gene's germline CDR1 is SGDLS and CDR2 YYNGEE. This CDR3 has 14 amino acids. The CDR3 reads CASSAGTGSHEQYF. CDR3 nucleotides: TGTGCCAGCAGCGCCGGGACAGGGAGCCACGAGCAGTACTTC.

This clone was counted between two and nine times. The V gene is TRBV29-1, the J gene TRBJ2-3; TRBD1 matches 7 bases. In germline, CDR1 is SQVTM, CDR2 ANQGSEA. CDR3 size: 14 residues. Unmatched junction bases numbered 6, after V lost 4 bases and J lost 2 bases. This chain's CDR3 is CSVANTGDTDTQYF. DNA for the CDR3: TGCAGCGTTGCAAATACAGGGGACACAGATACGCAGTATTTT.

The rearrangement joins TRBV30 to TRBJ2-3, with 11 bases aligning to TRBD2. CDR3 size: 15 residues. Germline loops: CDR1 GTSNPN, CDR2 SVGIG (reference sequence). V dropped 4 bases and J dropped 4; count of bases not matched to a gene: 7. The CDR3 DNA is TGTGCCTGGAATTTAGCGGGAGGGGGTGCAGATACGCAGTATTTT. Translating gives CAWNLAGGGADTQYF. Based on the CDR3 plus reference TRBV30 and TRBJ2-3, the full variable domain is SQTIHQWPATLVQPVGSPLSLECTVEGTSNPNLYWYRQAAGRGLQLLFYSVGIGQISSEVPQNLSASRPQDRQFILSSKKLLLSDSGFYLCAWNLAGGGADTQYFGPGTRLTVL.

The chain combines TRBV10-1 with TRBJ2-3, with D perhaps TRBD2 (6 bases). V shed 8 bases and J shed 0 bases, with 15 bases lying between them. In germline, CDR1 is WNHNN, CDR2 SYGVQD (reference sequence). The CDR3 has 15 amino acids. This chain's CDR3 is CASALAWGSTDTQYF. In DNA, the CDR3 is TGCGCCAGCGCTCTAGCGTGGGGGAGCACAGATACGCAGTATTTT.

This sequence joins TRBV9 and TRBJ2-3; 13 bases are shared with TRBD2. The length of the CDR3 is 16 residues. With V trimmed by 3 bases and J by 4 bases, 5 bases remained unmatched. CDR1 and CDR2 from the germline V gene are SGDLS and YYNGEE. As DNA, the CDR3 is TGTGCCAGCAGCGGTTGGACTAGCGGGAGCGCAGATACGCAGTATTTT. Its translation is CASSGWTSGSADTQYF.

Written as DNA, the CDR3 is TGTGCCAGCAGCTTACCAGGGGCCTACGAGCAGTACTTC. It encodes CASSLPGAYEQYF. The J gene is TRBJ2-7, the V gene TRBV11-2; D perhaps matches TRBD1 (6 bases). Trimming took off 2 bases at V and 2 bases at J, with 7 bases between the two ends. The CDR3 extends over 13 amino acids. CDR1 and CDR2 (germline): SGHAT, FQNNGV.

The V gene is TRBV4-3, the J gene TRBJ1-2, with TRBD1 as a possible D gene (5 bases). CDR1 is LGHNA and CDR2 is YSLEER in the germline V gene. The CDR3 runs to 16 residues. Deletions cut 0 bases from V and 4 bases from J, with 15 bases between. The CDR3 is CASSQEVGQGGYGYTF. The CDR3 nucleotides read TGCGCCAGCAGCCAAGAAGTGGGCCAGGGTGGCTATGGCTACACCTTC.

V usage is TRBV19 and J usage is TRBJ1-2; perhaps TRBD1 as D (5 bases). CDR3 length: 13 residues. V shed 3 bases and J shed 10 bases, with 15 bases lying between them. Looked up from germline, CDR1 is LNHDA and CDR2 is SQIVND (reference sequence). The CDR3 sequence: CASSMATGGDYTF. The CDR3 bases are TGTGCCAGTAGTATGGCGACCGGGGGAGACTACACCTTC.

The chain links TRBV27 to TRBJ2-3; D perhaps matches TRBD2 (6 bases). Trimming removed 3 bases at V and 9 bases at J, with 7 bases between. Germline CDR1 and CDR2: MNHEY and SMNVEV (reference sequence). The CDR3 has 11 residues. In DNA form, the CDR3 reads TGTGCCAGCAGTTTGGGGGGAACGCAGTATTTT. Translation: CASSLGGTQYF.

V is TRBV11-2 and J is TRBJ2-2, with 7 bases identical to TRBD1. J lost 3 bases, V lost 5 bases, and 3 bases had no gene match. The CDR3 covers 14 residues. The germline CDR1 and CDR2 sequences are SGHAT and FQNNGV. This chain's CDR3 is CASSKGQYTGELFF. CDR3 coding DNA: TGTGCCAGCAGCAAGGGACAGTACACCGGGGAGCTGTTTTTT.

The V and J genes are TRBV9 and TRBJ2-1; D is possibly TRBD1 (7 bases). Trimming took 1 base from V and 5 from J, leaving 13 bases between them. This CDR3 contains 15 residues. CDR1 and CDR2 (germline): SGDLS, YYNGEE. In nucleotides, the CDR3 is TGTGCCAGCAGCGTAAGCGTCAGGGGGGACAATGAGCAGTTCTTC. Its translation: CASSVSVRGDNEQFF.

The rearrangement links TRBV7-2 to TRBJ2-1, with TRBD2 as a possible D gene (6 bases). Trimming cost V 5 bases and J 4 bases, with 12 bases left between them. Per germline, CDR1 SGHTA and CDR2 FQGNSA. The CDR3 totals 14 residues. The chain's CDR3 is CASSGDFSYNEQFF. Here the CDR3 DNA reads TGTGCCAGCAGCGGGGACTTTTCTTACAATGAGCAGTTCTTC.

The chain links TRBV2 to TRBJ1-6; TRBD1 is a possible D gene (5 bases). The V gene lost 2 bases and the J gene lost 8 bases, with 22 bases spanning the gap. This CDR3 contains 18 residues. Germline V gene lookup returns CDR1 SNHLY and CDR2 FYNNEI. The chain's CDR3 is CASSEWALEGGDDSPLHF. CDR3 coding DNA: TGTGCCAGCAGTGAATGGGCCCTGGAAGGAGGGGATGATTCACCCCTCCACTTT.

The chain employs TRBV6-1 and TRBJ2-3; D not certain. Germline assignment: CDR1 MNHNS and CDR2 SASEGT. Trimming took off 0 bases at V and 3 bases at J, with 4 bases between the two ends. The CDR3 sequence is 13 residues long. As DNA, the CDR3 is TGTGCCAGCAGTGAAGCGGCAACAGATACGCAGTATTTT. Protein: CASSEAATDTQYF.

V usage is TRBV7-6 and J usage is TRBJ1-3; 10 positions match TRBD1. Germline CDR1 SGHVS, CDR2 FNYEAQ. V was clipped by 8 bases and J by 0 bases; unmatched bases: 1. CDR3 size: 14 residues. The CDR3 protein is CASGTGDSGNTIYF. Here the CDR3 DNA reads TGTGCCAGCGGGACAGGGGACTCTGGAAACACCATATATTTT.

This clone is medium-sized. The V and J genes are TRBV5-1 and TRBJ1-4, with 7 bases that match TRBD1. Germline CDR1 is SGHRS and CDR2 is YFSETQ. CDR3 length equals 13 residues. V dropped 4 bases and J dropped 11; count of bases not matched to a gene: 8. The CDR3 reads CASSTRQGEKLFF. As DNA, the CDR3 is TGCGCCAGCAGCACCCGACAGGGAGAGAAACTGTTTTTT.

The J gene is TRBJ1-1, the V gene TRBV30; D call uncertain. V lost 4 bases and J lost 8, with 17 bases in between. The CDR3 covers 13 residues. Germline CDR1 and CDR2: GTSNPN and SVGIG (reference sequence). CDR3 nucleotide sequence: TGTGCCTGGAAGAGGGTGTTAACTGCCGAAGCTTTCTTT. Encoded protein: CAWKRVLTAEAFF.

The chain employs TRBV4-3 and TRBJ2-3; 8 bases fit TRBD2. CDR3 length: 16 residues. Germline CDR1 and CDR2: LGHNA and YSLEER. Losses at the gene ends were 1 base for V and 4 bases for J; bases not matched to a gene: 7. The CDR3 bases are TGCGCCAGCAGCCAAGGAGCGGGAGTCGCTCCAGATACGCAGTATTTT. It is translated as CASSQGAGVAPDTQYF.

This clone turned up a few times. The rearrangement joins TRBV2 to TRBJ1-1, with D possibly matching TRBD1 (6 bases). The V end was cut by 1 base, the J end by 3 bases, with 6 bases between. Germline V gene data show CDR1 as SNHLY and CDR2 as FYNNEI. The CDR3 has 13 amino acids. The CDR3 coding sequence is TGTGCCAGCAGTGAAGACAGGGACACTGAAGCTTTCTTT. Its translation is CASSEDRDTEAFF.

The rearrangement uses TRBV4-3 and TRBJ1-5; no clear D gene. V lost 0 bases to trimming and J lost 3 bases, with 12 bases between them. CDR3 length: 16 amino acids. Germline values: CDR1 LGHNA, CDR2 YSLEER. In nucleotides, the CDR3 is TGCGCCAGCAGCCAAGATGAGGAACGGTACAATCAGCCCCAGCATTTT. Protein sequence: CASSQDEERYNQPQHF.